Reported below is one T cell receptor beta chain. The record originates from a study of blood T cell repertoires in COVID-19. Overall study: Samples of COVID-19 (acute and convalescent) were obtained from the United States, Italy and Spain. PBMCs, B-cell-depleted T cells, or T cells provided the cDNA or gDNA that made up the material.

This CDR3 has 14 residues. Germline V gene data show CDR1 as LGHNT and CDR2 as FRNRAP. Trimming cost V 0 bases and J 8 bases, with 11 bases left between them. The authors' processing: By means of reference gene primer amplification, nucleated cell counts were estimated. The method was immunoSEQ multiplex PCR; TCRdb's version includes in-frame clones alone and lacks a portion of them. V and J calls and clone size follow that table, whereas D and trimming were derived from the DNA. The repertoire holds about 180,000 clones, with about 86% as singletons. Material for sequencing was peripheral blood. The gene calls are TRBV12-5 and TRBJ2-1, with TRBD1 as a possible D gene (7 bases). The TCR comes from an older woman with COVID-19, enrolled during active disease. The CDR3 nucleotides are TGTGCTAGTGGTTTGGTCGCCAGGGGGGATGAGCAGTTCTTC. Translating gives CASGLVARGDEQFF. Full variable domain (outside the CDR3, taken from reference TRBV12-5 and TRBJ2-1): DARVTQTPRHKVTEMGQEVTMRCQPILGHNTVFWYRQTMMQGLELLAYFRNRAPLDDSGMPKDRFSAEMPDATLATLKIQPSEPRDSAVYFCASGLVARGDEQFFGPGTRLTVL.